The 8 T cell receptor beta chains listed next were all sequenced from one sample in a study of blood T cell repertoires in COVID-19. Assay used: immunoSEQ multiplex PCR; TCRdb lists only in-frame clones, some missing. This sample carries a few hundred thousand clones, 88% of them seen once, and the ten largest clones take over 0.9%. Material: PBMCs or T cells enriched from blood (not recorded which). The receptors were gathered from a woman aged 25 to 39 who had been exposed to COVID-19.

This sequence joins TRBV11-2 and TRBJ2-7, with D possibly matching TRBD1 (6 bases). CDR1 is SGHAT and CDR2 is FQNNGV in the germline V gene. The CDR3 length is 12 residues. V was clipped by 4 bases and J by 4 bases, with 8 bases between them. The CDR3 loop reads CASSSDRYEQYF. In nucleotides, the CDR3 is TGTGCCAGCAGCTCCGACAGGTACGAGCAGTACTTC.

In DNA, the CDR3 is TGTGCCAGCAGCGGCGGGACTAGCAATCAGCCCCAGCATTTT. This codes for CASSGGTSNQPQHF. The genes are TRBV11-2 and TRBJ1-5; D is possibly TRBD1 (5 bases). The CDR3 length is 14 residues. From germline, CDR1 is SGHAT and CDR2 FQNNGV. Trimming removed 5 bases at V and 0 bases at J, with 8 bases between.

In this sample, this clone turned up once. The V call is TRBV28, the J call TRBJ2-3; 12 bases line up with TRBD2. The CDR3 has 15 amino acids. V was clipped by 6 bases and J by 6 bases; unmatched bases: 7. The V gene's germline CDR1 is MDHEN and CDR2 SYDVKM. In DNA form, the CDR3 reads TGTGCCAGCAGCCGTACTAGCGGGAGGCCTGATACGCAGTATTTT. This sequence encodes CASSRTSGRPDTQYF.

The chain links TRBV19 to TRBJ2-1, with a weak D call TRBD2 (5 bases). CDR1 and CDR2 from the germline V gene are LNHDA and SQIVND (reference sequence). The germline V and J ends were trimmed by 5 bases and 12 bases, with 11 bases remaining between them. The CDR3 has 11 amino acids. This CDR3 reads CASSSSRGQFF. The CDR3 nucleotides are TGTGCCAGTAGTTCCTCCCGGGGGCAGTTCTTC.

In its sample, this clone was seen once. This rearrangement joins TRBV29-1 to TRBJ2-7, with D unresolved. Germline loops: CDR1 SQVTM, CDR2 ANQGSEA. This CDR3 spans 13 amino acids. Deletions cut 1 base from V and 0 bases from J, with 7 bases between. Here the CDR3 DNA reads TGCAGCGTTGAAGGGCCAGGCTCCTACGAGCAGTACTTC. Its translation: CSVEGPGSYEQYF.

The chain couples TRBV5-1 to TRBJ1-6; the D gene is possibly TRBD1 (6 bases). The CDR3 consists of 16 residues. Germline values: CDR1 SGHRS, CDR2 YFSETQ. The ends were cut back, 4 bases at V and 6 bases at J, with 17 bases in the middle. The CDR3 region is CASSLTGTSGNSPLHF. CDR3 coding DNA: TGCGCCAGCAGCCTAACAGGGACGTCTGGTAATTCACCCCTCCACTTT.

J is TRBJ1-3 and V is TRBV6-5, with 7 bases fitting TRBD1. The CDR3 length is 16 residues. After removal of 2 bases from V and 4 bases from J, the junction contained 8 bases not matched to a gene. Germline values: CDR1 MNHEY, CDR2 SVGAGI. CDR3: CASSYRTGGSGNTIYF. CDR3 bases: TGTGCCAGCAGTTACCGGACAGGAGGGTCCGGAAACACCATATATTTT.

This clone is a singleton in its sample. The rearrangement joins TRBV14 to TRBJ2-5; TRBD2 matches at 8 bases. This CDR3 comprises 15 residues. The germline V gene has CDR1 SGHDN and CDR2 FVKESK. The trim removed 5 bases at V and 2 bases at J, leaving 7 bases unmatched. CDR3 bases: TGTGCCAGCAGCGTCTCCTTAGCGGGACAAGAGACCCAGTACTTC. It yields the protein CASSVSLAGQETQYF.